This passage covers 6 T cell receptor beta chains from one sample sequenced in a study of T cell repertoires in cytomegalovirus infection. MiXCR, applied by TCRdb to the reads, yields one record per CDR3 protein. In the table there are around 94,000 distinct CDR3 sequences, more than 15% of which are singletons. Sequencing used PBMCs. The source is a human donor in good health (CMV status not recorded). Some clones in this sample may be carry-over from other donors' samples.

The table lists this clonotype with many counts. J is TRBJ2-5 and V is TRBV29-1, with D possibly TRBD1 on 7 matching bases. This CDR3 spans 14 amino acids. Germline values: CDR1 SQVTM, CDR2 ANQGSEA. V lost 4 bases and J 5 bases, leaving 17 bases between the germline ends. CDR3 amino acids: CSVASRRGRETQYF. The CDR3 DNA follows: TGCAGCGTTGCCAGTCGGAGGGGGCGGGAGACCCAGTACTTC.

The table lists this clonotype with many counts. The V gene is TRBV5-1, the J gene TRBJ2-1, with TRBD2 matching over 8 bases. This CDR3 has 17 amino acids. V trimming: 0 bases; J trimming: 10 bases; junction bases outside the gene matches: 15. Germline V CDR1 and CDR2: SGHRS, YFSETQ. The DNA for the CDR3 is TGCGCCAGCAGCTTGGCCGTTAGGCCAGCGGGGGCCACCGAGCAGTTCTTC. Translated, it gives CASSLAVRPAGATEQFF. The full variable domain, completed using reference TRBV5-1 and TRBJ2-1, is KAGVTQTPRYLIKTRGQQVTLSCSPISGHRSVSWYQQTPGQGLQFLFEYFSETQRNKGNFPGRFSGRQFSNSRSEMNVSTLELGDSALYLCASSLAVRPAGATEQFFGPGTRLTVL.

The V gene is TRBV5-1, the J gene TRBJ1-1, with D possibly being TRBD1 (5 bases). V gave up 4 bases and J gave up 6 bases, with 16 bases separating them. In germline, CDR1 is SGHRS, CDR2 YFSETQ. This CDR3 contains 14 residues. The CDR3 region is CASSPEPQVAEAFF. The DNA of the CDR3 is TGCGCCAGCAGCCCAGAACCACAGGTTGCTGAAGCTTTCTTT.

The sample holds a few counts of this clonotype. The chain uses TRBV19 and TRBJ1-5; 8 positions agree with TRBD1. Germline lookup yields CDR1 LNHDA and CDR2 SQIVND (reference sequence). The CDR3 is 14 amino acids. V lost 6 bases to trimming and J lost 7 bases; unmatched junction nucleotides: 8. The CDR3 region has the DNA TGTGCCAGTAGGGGGGACAGGATAATGCAGCCCCAGCATTTT. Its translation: CASRGDRIMQPQHF.

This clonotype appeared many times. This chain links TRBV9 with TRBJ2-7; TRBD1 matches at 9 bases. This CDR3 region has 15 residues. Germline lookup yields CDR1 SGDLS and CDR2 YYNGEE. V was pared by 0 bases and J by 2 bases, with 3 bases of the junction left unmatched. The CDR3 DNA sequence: TGTGCCAGCAGCGTAGAGACAGGGGGTACCTACGAGCAGTACTTC. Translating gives CASSVETGGTYEQYF.

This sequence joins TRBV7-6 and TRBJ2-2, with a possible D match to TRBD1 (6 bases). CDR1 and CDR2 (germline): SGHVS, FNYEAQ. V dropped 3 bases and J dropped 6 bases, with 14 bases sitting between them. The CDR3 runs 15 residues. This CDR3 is CASSFNRDLAGELFF. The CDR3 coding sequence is TGTGCCAGCAGCTTCAACAGGGATCTCGCCGGGGAGCTGTTTTTT.